Sequencing of this T cell receptor (beta chain) was carried out in a study of regulatory T cells in long-lasting Graves disease. Findings and caveats of the study: Peripheral blood alone, not thyroid tissue, underwent study. Comparison showed that persistent patients shared more public clonotypes (roughly 2,700) than new patients (966).

The time point: persistent/refractory GD, antithyroid drugs over 5 years with positive TRAb. Construction of the TCR library relied on RNA isolated from PBMCs. Diagnosis followed American Thyroid Association guidelines for Graves' disease. Construction of the TCR beta libraries employed iRepertoire HTBI primers in conjunction with Arm-PCR of CDR3 regions. One entry per CDR3 protein results from TCRdb running MiXCR on the multiplex PCR reads. The sample has roughly 500,000 distinct CDR3 sequences; 20% are singletons. The sample holds many counts of this clonotype. Its specificity is unknown. The sequencing here drew on peripheral blood mononuclear cells (PBMCs), taken when the disease was refractory, from a patient treated with antithyroid drugs. This clonotype was sampled from a female donor with Graves disease.

The CDR3 coding sequence is TGTGCCAGCAGTTTCGGGGCAGACTTTTATGGCTACACCTTC. It translates to CASSFGADFYGYTF. V is TRBV28 and J is TRBJ1-2; perhaps TRBD1 as D (5 bases). CDR3 length: 14 residues. Germline assignment: CDR1 MDHEN and CDR2 SYDVKM. Trimming pared 3 bases from V and 5 bases from J, leaving 13 bases between.